Each of the 18 T cell receptor beta chains below was sequenced from the same sample in a study of cytomegalovirus exposure and HLA in healthy donors. TCRdb's copy holds only in-frame clones and misses some; the assay was immunoSEQ multiplex PCR. The sample has more than 90,000 clones; 80% to 95% are singletons. The sequencing input was PBMCs. The receptors were gathered from a woman in her twenties or thirties in good health and CMV-seropositive.

The V and J genes are TRBV28 and TRBJ2-1; 7 nucleotides line up with TRBD2. The CDR3 contains 14 residues. Germline V lookup: CDR1 MDHEN, CDR2 SYDVKM. V lost 3 bases and J lost 5; bases outside the gene matches: 4. The CDR3 region has the DNA TGTGCCAGCAGTTTGCGCGGGAGCCACAATGAGCAGTTCTTC. This codes for CASSLRGSHNEQFF. The full variable domain, completed using reference TRBV28 and TRBJ2-1, is DVKVTQSSRYLVKRTGEKVFLECVQDMDHENMFWYRQDPGLGLRLIYFSYDVKMKEKGDIPEGYSVSREKKERFSLILESASTNQTSMYLCASSLRGSHNEQFFGPGTRLTVL.

The chain combines TRBV7-2 with TRBJ1-2, with unresolved D. Germline CDR1 SGHTA, CDR2 FQGNSA. V was shortened by 5 bases and J by 10 bases, with 14 bases between the two germline ends. This CDR3 is 12 amino acids long. The DNA for the CDR3 is TGTGCCAGCAGCGCTCGACATATGGTCTACACCTTC. Its protein is CASSARHMVYTF.

The V gene is TRBV7-9, the J gene TRBJ2-3, with 10 bases aligning to TRBD1. V shed 2 bases, J shed 7 bases, and the junction held 3 bases outside the gene matches. Germline CDR1 and CDR2: SEHNR and FQNEAQ (reference sequence). The CDR3 length is 14 residues. CDR3 loop: CASSLRDRGNTQYF. The CDR3 region has the DNA TGTGCCAGCAGCTTACGGGACAGGGGAAATACGCAGTATTTT.

The chain joins TRBV30 to TRBJ1-2, with 9 nucleotides matching TRBD1. The V segment lost 2 bases and the J segment 4 bases; nucleotides outside the gene matches: 14. Germline V gene data show CDR1 as GTSNPN and CDR2 as SVGIG (reference sequence). This CDR3 region has 17 residues. CDR3 coding DNA: TGTGCCTGGAGTCCGACCCGAAACAGGGGGCTCCCCTATGGCTACACCTTC. Translating it yields CAWSPTRNRGLPYGYTF.

In its sample, this clone was seen once. The chain carries TRBV19 and TRBJ1-5; TRBD1 agrees at 8 bases. The trim removed 6 bases at V and 7 bases at J, leaving 8 bases unmatched. The CDR3 length is 14 residues. CDR1 and CDR2 (germline): LNHDA, SQIVND (reference sequence). The CDR3 protein is CASRPDRVRQPQHF. CDR3 sequence (DNA): TGTGCCAGTAGACCGGACAGGGTTAGACAGCCCCAGCATTTT.

This clone has only a few counts. The rearrangement uses TRBV4-3 and TRBJ1-3, with TRBD1 as a possible D gene (5 bases). V was shortened by 5 bases and J by 0 bases, with 17 bases between the two germline ends. Germline V gene lookup returns CDR1 LGHNA and CDR2 YSLEER. This CDR3 comprises 17 residues. The CDR3 DNA follows: TGCGCCAGCAGCGAATCCGGGGGGGGGATCTCTGGAAACACCATATATTTT. Protein: CASSESGGGISGNTIYF.

V and J are TRBV5-8 and TRBJ2-3; 8 bases agree with TRBD1. V lost 0 bases and J lost 3; bases outside the gene matches: 0. Germline CDR1 reads SGHTS; CDR2 reads YDEGEE. CDR3 length equals 14 residues. The CDR3 nucleotides are TGTGCCAGCAGCTTGGGGGACAGGACAGATACGCAGTATTTT. Protein sequence: CASSLGDRTDTQYF.

This clone has just one count. This chain joins TRBV7-2 and TRBJ2-7, with TRBD2 identical over 7 bases. This CDR3 contains 15 residues. CDR1 and CDR2 (germline): SGHTA, FQGNSA. Trimming took 5 bases from V and 4 from J; bases not matched to a gene: 11. CDR3 sequence (DNA): TGTGCCAGCAGCCGTCCGGGAGCGGGAAAATACGAGCAGTACTTC. Encoded protein: CASSRPGAGKYEQYF.

The chain recombines TRBV6-1 with TRBJ2-7; D perhaps matches TRBD1 (6 bases). V lost 5 bases and J 4 bases, leaving 18 bases between the germline ends. CDR1 MNHNS and CDR2 SASEGT come from the germline V gene. The CDR3 loop spans 15 amino acids. The CDR3 sequence is CASSPTGGPGYEQYF. DNA for the CDR3: TGTGCCAGCAGTCCAACTGGGGGCCCTGGGTACGAGCAGTACTTC.

V is TRBV25-1 and J is TRBJ2-1; 12 bases fit TRBD2. V was pared by 4 bases and J by 6 bases, with 4 bases of the junction left unmatched. The CDR3 loop spans 15 amino acids. Germline values: CDR1 MGHDK, CDR2 SYGVNS. Here the CDR3 DNA reads TGTGCCAGCAGTGCCCCGGGACTAGCGGGCAATGAGCAGTTCTTC. Translated: CASSAPGLAGNEQFF.

V and J are TRBV19 and TRBJ1-1; TRBD1 matches 7 bases. V was pared by 8 bases and J by 7 bases, with 16 bases of the junction left unmatched. The CDR3 covers 15 residues. Germline V gene sequence: CDR1 LNHDA, CDR2 SQIVND (reference sequence). Here the CDR3 reads CASQGTALVGSEAFF. The DNA of the CDR3 is TGTGCCAGTCAAGGGACAGCGCTTGTCGGGAGTGAAGCTTTCTTT.

The chain has TRBV7-6 and TRBJ2-3; TRBD2 is a possible D gene (5 bases). Trimming pared 5 bases from V and 11 bases from J, leaving 17 bases between. This CDR3 is 13 amino acids long. The germline gives CDR1 SGHVS, CDR2 FNYEAQ. CDR3 DNA: TGTGCCAGCAGCCAAAGAACGGATAGCGTGCAGTATTTT. This sequence encodes CASSQRTDSVQYF.

The chain carries TRBV10-3 and TRBJ1-3, with 10 nucleotides matching TRBD1. CDR1 and CDR2 from the germline V gene are ENHRY and SYGVKD. This CDR3 has 15 residues. Germline trimming cut 7 bases from V and 4 bases from J; bases unmatched to any gene: 7. CDR3 sequence: CAINTGQGSGNTIYF. The CDR3 coding sequence is TGTGCCATCAATACGGGACAGGGGTCCGGAAACACCATATATTTT.

V usage is TRBV4-1 and J usage is TRBJ2-2, with a weak D call TRBD1 (6 bases). The CDR3 runs to 14 residues. V was pared by 0 bases and J by 6 bases, with 8 bases between. CDR1 is MGHRA, CDR2 YSYEKL, per germline. CDR3: CASSQDTGPGELFF. In DNA, the CDR3 is TGCGCCAGCAGCCAAGATACAGGGCCCGGGGAGCTGTTTTTT.

This chain connects TRBV6-5 to TRBJ1-2; tentative D call: TRBD1 (5 bases). Per germline, CDR1 MNHEY and CDR2 SVGAGI. Trimming cost V 2 bases and J 4 bases, with 14 bases left between them. The CDR3 has 15 residues. CDR3 sequence (DNA): TGTGCCAGCAGTTACCTGACAGAGATCTTCTATGGCTACACCTTC. Translated: CASSYLTEIFYGYTF.

This clone was recorded once. The V and J genes are TRBV4-3 and TRBJ2-1; weak D call: TRBD1 (6 bases). Trimming pared 1 base from V and 2 bases from J, leaving 18 bases between. The germline gives CDR1 LGHNA, CDR2 YSLEER. The CDR3 extends over 18 amino acids. The CDR3 protein is CASSQVVSLTGPYNEQFF. Here the CDR3 DNA reads TGCGCCAGCAGCCAAGTTGTATCTTTAACAGGGCCCTACAATGAGCAGTTCTTC.

This clone was observed once. In DNA, the CDR3 is TGTGCCATCCAGGGGCCACAGAAATCTGGGGCCAACGTCCTGACTTTC. It is translated as CAIQGPQKSGANVLTF. The V gene is TRBV10-3, the J gene TRBJ2-6; possible D gene TRBD1, 6 bases. Trimming stripped 8 bases from V and 1 base from J, with 15 bases between. Germline loops: CDR1 ENHRY, CDR2 SYGVKD. CDR3 size: 16 residues.

This clone was seen only once. V gene TRBV27 combines with J gene TRBJ2-5, with 7 nucleotides matching TRBD1. The CDR3 totals 17 residues. In germline, CDR1 is MNHEY, CDR2 SMNVEV (reference sequence). Trimming removed 1 base from V and 5 bases from J; junction bases left unmatched: 13. In DNA, the CDR3 is TGTGCCAGCAGTTTATTCACAGGGGTAGGGCGAGGGGAGACCCAGTACTTC. Translating it yields CASSLFTGVGRGETQYF.